The clone carrying this T cell receptor (beta chain) was picked up a small number of times. Antigen specificity is unknown. Here immunoSEQ multiplex PCR was the method, and the copy in TCRdb shows in-frame clones only, minus some. The data contain over 120,000 clones, 86% of them singletons. V was trimmed by 1 base and J by 1 base, leaving 7 bases between them. This CDR3 is 14 amino acids long. CDR1 is ENHRY, CDR2 SYGVKD, per germline. This specimen comes from a study of radiation and T cells in renal cell carcinoma. Study results and caveats: From baseline, blood top tumor clonotypes peaked at 2 weeks post-radiation.

Stated time point: blood 4 weeks post-SBRT, at nephrectomy. Stated treatment: 15 Gy SBRT to primary tumor, nephrectomy 4 weeks later. Nephrectomy followed 15 Gy stereotactic body radiation by 4 weeks. After SBRT, blood was collected at 2 and 4 weeks, plus baseline. Clear cell pathology was present in this patient's renal cell carcinoma. The source was blood, collected from a patient whose treatment included radiotherapy and nephrectomy. The chain uses TRBV10-3 and TRBJ1-1; D remains unclear. This receptor was identified in a woman aged 50 to 60 with renal cell carcinoma. As DNA, the CDR3 is TGTGCCATCAGTGAGTTTGAGGAGAACACTGAAGCTTTCTTT. This encodes CAISEFEENTEAFF.